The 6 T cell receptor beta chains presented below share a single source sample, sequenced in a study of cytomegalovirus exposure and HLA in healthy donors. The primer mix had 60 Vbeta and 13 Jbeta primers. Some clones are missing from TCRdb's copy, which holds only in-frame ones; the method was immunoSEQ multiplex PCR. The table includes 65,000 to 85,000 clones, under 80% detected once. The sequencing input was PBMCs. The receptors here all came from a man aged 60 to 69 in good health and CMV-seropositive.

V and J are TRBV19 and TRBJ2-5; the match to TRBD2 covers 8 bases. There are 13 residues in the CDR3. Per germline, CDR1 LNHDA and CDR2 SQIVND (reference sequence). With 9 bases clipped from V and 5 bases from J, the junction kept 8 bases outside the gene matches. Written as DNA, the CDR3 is TGTGCCAGCAAGACTAGCGACCGGGAGACCCAGTACTTC. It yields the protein CASKTSDRETQYF.

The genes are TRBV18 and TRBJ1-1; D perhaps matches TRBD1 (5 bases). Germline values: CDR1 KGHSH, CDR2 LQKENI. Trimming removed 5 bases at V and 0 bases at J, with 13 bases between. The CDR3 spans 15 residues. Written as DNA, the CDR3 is TGTGCCAGCTCAGTCATGGACATTTTGAACACTGAAGCTTTCTTT. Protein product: CASSVMDILNTEAFF.

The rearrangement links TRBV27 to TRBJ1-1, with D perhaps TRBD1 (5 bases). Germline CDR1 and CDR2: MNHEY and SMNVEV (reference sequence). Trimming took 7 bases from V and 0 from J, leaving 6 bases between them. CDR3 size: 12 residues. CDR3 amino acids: CASMDMNTEAFF. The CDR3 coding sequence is TGTGCCAGCATGGACATGAACACTGAAGCTTTCTTT.

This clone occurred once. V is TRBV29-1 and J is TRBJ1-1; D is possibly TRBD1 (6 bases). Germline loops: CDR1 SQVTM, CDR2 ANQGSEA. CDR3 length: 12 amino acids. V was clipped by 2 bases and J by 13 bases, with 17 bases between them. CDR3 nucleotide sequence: TGCAGCGTTGAAAAGGGGGAGGGTATAATTTTCTTT. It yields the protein CSVEKGEGIIFF.

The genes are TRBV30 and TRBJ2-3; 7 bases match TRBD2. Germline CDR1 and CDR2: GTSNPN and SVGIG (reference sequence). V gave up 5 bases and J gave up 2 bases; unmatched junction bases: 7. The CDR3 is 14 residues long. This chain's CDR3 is CAWGGGGSTDTQYF. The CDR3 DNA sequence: TGTGCCTGGGGTGGCGGGGGTTCCACAGATACGCAGTATTTT.

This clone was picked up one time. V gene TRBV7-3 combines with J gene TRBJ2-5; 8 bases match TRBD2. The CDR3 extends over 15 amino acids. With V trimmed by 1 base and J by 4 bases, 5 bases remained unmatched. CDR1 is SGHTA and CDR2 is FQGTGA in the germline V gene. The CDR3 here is CASSLRAGEGETQYF. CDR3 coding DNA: TGTGCCAGCAGCTTAAGAGCGGGGGAGGGAGAGACCCAGTACTTC.